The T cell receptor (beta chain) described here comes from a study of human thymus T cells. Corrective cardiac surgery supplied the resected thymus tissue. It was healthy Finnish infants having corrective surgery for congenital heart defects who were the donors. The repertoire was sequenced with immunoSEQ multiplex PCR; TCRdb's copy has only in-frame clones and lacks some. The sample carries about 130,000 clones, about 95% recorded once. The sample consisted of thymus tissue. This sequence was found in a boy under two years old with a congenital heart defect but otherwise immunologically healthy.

As DNA, the CDR3 is TGTGCCAGCAGTTTACCCCCGGACGGGTTTTTGGGCACTGAAGCTTTCTTT. Translating it yields CASSLPPDGFLGTEAFF. The chain uses TRBV28 and TRBJ1-1; D not resolved. The CDR3 length is 17 residues. Trimming removed 2 bases from V and 4 bases from J, with 20 bases in between. Germline CDR1 MDHEN, CDR2 SYDVKM.